These 29 T cell receptor beta chains were all obtained from the same sample, sequenced in a study of cytomegalovirus exposure and HLA in healthy donors (dated by TCRdb to 2017 to 2019). Library creation used the immunoSEQ multiplex PCR assay. The multiplex PCR relied on a mix of 60 forward primers for TCR Vbeta segments and 13 reverse primers for TCR Jbeta segments. Drawn from immuneACCESS, this table holds only the in-frame rearrangements with V and J called that TCRdb kept. Clones are partly lost; checked studies trace under half to an unresolved V gene and leave the rest unexplained. This sample comprises 130,000 or so clones, 65% to 90% of them detected only once. Together, the top ten hold roughly 3% of the sample. Sequenced: PBMCs. The receptors come from a woman between 18 and 29 years old in good health and CMV-seropositive.

The rearrangement joins TRBV11-3 to TRBJ2-1; a possible D gene is TRBD2 (5 bases). In germline, CDR1 is SGHNT, CDR2 YENEEA. The ends were cut back, 2 bases at V and 6 bases at J, with 8 bases in the middle. CDR3 length equals 13 residues. CDR3 DNA sequence: TGTGCCAGCAGCTTAACGGGGTCCAATGAGCAGTTCTTC. It specifies CASSLTGSNEQFF. Using reference TRBV11-3 and TRBJ2-1 for the parts outside the CDR3, the full variable domain is EAGVVQSPRYKIIEKKQPVAFWCNPISGHNTLYWYLQNLGQGPELLIRYENEEAVDDSQLPKDRFSAERLKGVDSTLKIQPAELGDSAVYLCASSLTGSNEQFFGPGTRLTVL.

The rearrangement joins TRBV6-6 to TRBJ2-7; 7 bases agree with TRBD1. This CDR3 region has 13 residues. V shed 7 bases, J shed 7 bases, and the junction held 10 bases outside the gene matches. The germline gives CDR1 MNHNY, CDR2 SVGAGI (reference sequence). CDR3 sequence: CASNTDRAGEQYF. The CDR3 DNA is TGTGCCAGCAACACCGACAGGGCTGGTGAGCAGTACTTC.

J is TRBJ1-2 and V is TRBV10-3; TRBD1 agrees at 9 bases. Germline CDR1 ENHRY, CDR2 SYGVKD. The CDR3 totals 12 residues. The ends lost 8 bases at V and 6 bases at J; junction bases unmatched: 4. CDR3 DNA: TGTGCCATCTTTGGACAGGGGAATGGCTACACCTTC. Amino acids: CAIFGQGNGYTF.

The V and J genes are TRBV2 and TRBJ2-1, with D possibly being TRBD1 (7 bases). In germline, CDR1 is SNHLY, CDR2 FYNNEI. The CDR3 sequence is 16 residues long. Trimming took off 7 bases at V and 4 bases at J, with 20 bases between the two ends. CDR3 DNA: TGTGCCAGCACCTCAGGGGGGCGATCCTCATACAATGAGCAGTTCTTC. Its protein is CASTSGGRSSYNEQFF.

The CDR3 DNA sequence: TGTGCCAGCAGCCCAAGGGGCGGACCCACAGATACGCAGTATTTT. It encodes CASSPRGGPTDTQYF. The J gene is TRBJ2-3, the V gene TRBV7-7, with a weak D call TRBD1 (5 bases). Germline V gene data show CDR1 as SSHAT and CDR2 as FNYEAQ (reference sequence). V was trimmed by 5 bases and J by 2 bases, leaving 14 bases between them. This CDR3 has 15 amino acids.

This chain connects TRBV4-1 to TRBJ2-7, with TRBD2 identical over 9 bases. The V and J ends lost 5 bases and 6 bases, in that order; junction bases with no gene match: 17. Germline CDR1 reads MGHRA; CDR2 reads YSYEKL. The CDR3 sequence is 17 residues long. The DNA for the CDR3 is TGCGCCAGCAGCTATAACGCCGCGGGGGGGCCGCCAGCCGAGCAGTACTTC. Protein product: CASSYNAAGGPPAEQYF.

V is TRBV6-6 and J is TRBJ2-5, with D tentatively TRBD1 (6 bases). V lost 5 bases and J lost 0, with 13 bases in between. Germline V gene lookup returns CDR1 MNHNY and CDR2 SVGAGI (reference sequence). The CDR3 is made up of 15 amino acids. The CDR3 sequence: CASSPGQLYQETQYF. CDR3 nucleotide sequence: TGTGCCAGCAGTCCGGGACAACTGTACCAAGAGACCCAGTACTTC.

This clone turned up a few times. This rearrangement joins TRBV7-3 to TRBJ2-7; D is perhaps TRBD2 (7 bases). Germline V gives CDR1 SGHTA, CDR2 FQGTGA. V lost 6 bases, J lost 7 bases, and 28 bases lay in between. The CDR3 consists of 17 residues. The CDR3 loop reads CASRYREGFPSSSEQYF. The CDR3 DNA is TGTGCCAGCAGATACAGGGAGGGGTTTCCAAGCTCCTCAGAGCAGTACTTC.

This chain joins TRBV5-6 and TRBJ2-5, with 7 positions matching TRBD2. The CDR3 runs 14 residues. Germline lookup yields CDR1 SGHDT and CDR2 YYEEEE. The ends lost 4 bases at V and 11 bases at J; junction bases unmatched: 14. The CDR3 here is CASSPGEQGGEQYF. Here the CDR3 DNA reads TGTGCCAGCAGCCCTGGAGAGCAGGGAGGGGAGCAGTACTTC. The full variable domain, in which reference TRBV5-6 and TRBJ2-5 provide the parts outside the CDR3, is DAGVTQSPTHLIKTRGQQVTLRCSPKSGHDTVSWYQQALGQGPQFIFQYYEEEERQRGNFPDRFSGHQFPNYSSELNVNALLLGDSALYLCASSPGEQGGEQYFGPGTRLLVL.

The V gene is TRBV7-3, the J gene TRBJ2-5; 9 nucleotides agree with TRBD2. The CDR3 has 18 residues. Germline V CDR1 and CDR2: SGHTA, FQGTGA. Germline trimming cut 5 bases from V and 6 bases from J; bases unmatched to any gene: 19. CDR3 DNA: TGTGCCAGCAGCACAAAGGGTGGTTCGGCGGGGGGGCCGCAGACCCAGTACTTC. Translated, it gives CASSTKGGSAGGPQTQYF.

The CDR3 DNA sequence: TGTGCCAGCAGTGCACTCGTATCCTACGAGCAGTACTTC. Its translation: CASSALVSYEQYF. This chain joins TRBV2 and TRBJ2-7; D is unresolved. Germline CDR1 is SNHLY and CDR2 is FYNNEI. The CDR3 totals 13 residues. The ends were cut back, 4 bases at V and 1 base at J, with 8 bases in the middle.

This clone was picked up a small number of times. This rearrangement joins TRBV28 to TRBJ2-1, with 10 bases identical to TRBD2. Germline trimming cut 7 bases from V and 2 bases from J; bases unmatched to any gene: 14. Germline loops: CDR1 MDHEN, CDR2 SYDVKM. This CDR3 spans 18 amino acids. The CDR3 nucleotides read TGTGCCAGCACCCCCCATCCCGGGAGCGGGGGGGCCTACAATGAGCAGTTCTTC. Translation gives CASTPHPGSGGAYNEQFF.

The V and J genes are TRBV7-8 and TRBJ1-4; possibly TRBD1 for D (6 bases). The germline CDR1 and CDR2 sequences are SGHVS and FQNEAQ. This CDR3 has 14 residues. The V end lost 8 bases, the J end lost 4 bases, and 14 bases lay between the germline ends. The CDR3: CASGQQGGNEKLFF. CDR3 nucleotide sequence: TGTGCCAGCGGCCAACAGGGCGGTAATGAAAAACTGTTTTTT. The variable domain in full, completed from reference TRBV7-8 and TRBJ1-4, reads GAGVSQSPRYKVAKRGQDVALRCDPISGHVSLFWYQQALGQGPEFLTYFQNEAQLDKSGLPSDRFFAERPEGSVSTLKIQRTQQEDSAVYLCASGQQGGNEKLFFGSGTQLSVL.

The chain employs TRBV9 and TRBJ2-2, with 10 positions matching TRBD1. This CDR3 is built from 17 residues. The junction had 10 bases not matched to a gene; V was cut back by 4 bases and J by 4 bases. Germline CDR1 and CDR2: SGDLS and YYNGEE. CDR3 protein: CASSPSRQGAGTGELFF. Here the CDR3 DNA reads TGTGCCAGCAGCCCGAGCCGACAGGGGGCCGGCACCGGGGAGCTGTTTTTT.

J is TRBJ2-5 and V is TRBV2, with 11 positions matching TRBD2. The tail of the sequence fits TRBJ2-7 better, so the J call may be wrong. The germline gives CDR1 SNHLY, CDR2 FYNNEI. The CDR3 has 13 residues. The CDR3 bases are TGTGCCAGCATAGCGGGGGGGACCTACGAGCAGTACTTC. Translated: CASIAGGTYEQYF.

This clone was recorded once. The chain combines TRBV19 with TRBJ1-1; tentative D call: TRBD1 (5 bases). The germline V gene encodes CDR1 LNHDA and CDR2 SQIVND (reference sequence). The V end lost 2 bases, the J end lost 3 bases, and 13 bases lay between the germline ends. The length of the CDR3 is 15 residues. CDR3 residues: CASSIRGEVHTEAFF. Here the CDR3 DNA reads TGTGCCAGTAGTATACGGGGGGAAGTGCACACTGAAGCTTTCTTT.

There are a few counts of this clone. The rearrangement joins TRBV9 to TRBJ1-2, with D hard to call. This CDR3 comprises 13 residues. V dropped 0 bases and J dropped 5 bases, with 8 bases sitting between them. CDR1 is SGDLS and CDR2 is YYNGEE in the germline V gene. This CDR3 reads CASSVGEEYGYTF. CDR3 bases: TGTGCCAGCAGCGTAGGGGAGGAGTATGGCTACACCTTC.

The chain couples TRBV2 to TRBJ2-7; D remains unclear. Trimming removed 7 bases at V and 5 bases at J, with 15 bases between. Looked up from germline, CDR1 is SNHLY and CDR2 is FYNNEI. This CDR3 region has 13 residues. The chain's CDR3 is CASKMGSWHEQYF. Here the CDR3 DNA reads TGTGCCAGCAAGATGGGCAGTTGGCACGAGCAGTACTTC.

This chain links TRBV27 with TRBJ2-5; TRBD1 might be the D (5 bases). The J call may be wrong; the DNA end is better matched by TRBJ2-7. The CDR3 is made up of 11 amino acids. Germline loops: CDR1 MNHEY, CDR2 SMNVEV (reference sequence). CDR3: CASNDSYEQYF. CDR3 in DNA: TGTGCCAGCAATGACAGCTACGAGCAGTACTTC.

This chain connects TRBV6-6 to TRBJ2-3; the D gene is possibly TRBD2 (6 bases). V was cut by 2 bases and J by 3 bases, with 15 bases left in between. CDR3 size: 16 residues. CDR1 and CDR2 from the germline V gene are MNHNY and SVGAGI (reference sequence). This CDR3 is CASSYPRGVGTDTQYF. DNA of the CDR3: TGTGCCAGCAGTTACCCTCGCGGGGTAGGTACAGATACGCAGTATTTT.

As regards this clone: The junction and the germline gene differ at one end; a read error may be behind it. The chain uses TRBV7-9 and TRBJ1-1; D remains unclear. This CDR3 comprises 11 residues. The V gene's germline CDR1 is SEHNR and CDR2 FQNEAQ (reference sequence). The DNA for the CDR3 is TGTTCCAGCAGCCTTGACTCTGAAGCTTTCTTT. This gives the protein CSSSLDSEAFF. Using reference TRBV7-9 and TRBJ1-1 for the parts outside the CDR3, the full variable domain is DTGVSQNPRHKITKRGQNVTFRCDPISEHNRLYWYRQTLGQGPEFLTYFQNEAQLEKSRLLSDRFSAERPKGSFSTLEIQRTEQGDSAMYLCSSSLDSEAFFGQGTRLTVV.

The V call is TRBV4-1, the J call TRBJ1-4; 9 bases match TRBD1. The CDR3 is made up of 17 amino acids. J was trimmed by 8 bases and V by 4 bases; bases with no gene match: 14. The germline CDR1 and CDR2 sequences are MGHRA and YSYEKL. CDR3: CASSLPNPGQGPEKLFF. CDR3 in DNA: TGCGCCAGCAGCCTGCCTAATCCGGGACAGGGTCCGGAAAAACTGTTTTTT.

This chain connects TRBV13 to TRBJ1-6; TRBD1 matches at 9 bases. The CDR3 length is 15 residues. V was clipped by 0 bases and J by 9 bases; unmatched bases: 3. Germline loops: CDR1 PRHDT, CDR2 FYEKMQ (reference sequence). The CDR3 region is CASSLGGQGASPLHF. The CDR3 nucleotides read TGTGCCAGCAGCTTAGGGGGACAGGGAGCTTCACCCCTCCACTTT.

The chain couples TRBV5-4 to TRBJ2-1; TRBD1 might be the D (6 bases). The CDR3 extends over 16 amino acids. Trimming cost V 5 bases and J 2 bases, with 17 bases left between them. Germline assignment: CDR1 SGHNT and CDR2 YYREEE (reference sequence). In DNA form, the CDR3 reads TGTGCCAGCAGGCCCACGGTGGGGGCGGCCTACAATGAGCAGTTCTTC. It yields the protein CASRPTVGAAYNEQFF.

The CDR3 sequence is CASVRDSYSVNQPQHF. CDR3 DNA: TGTGCCAGTGTCCGGGACAGCTATAGCGTCAATCAGCCCCAGCATTTT. The chain employs TRBV19 and TRBJ1-5; 7 nucleotides match TRBD1. Per the germline V gene, CDR1 is LNHDA and CDR2 is SQIVND (reference sequence). The ends lost 8 bases at V and 3 bases at J; junction bases unmatched: 13. This CDR3 is built from 16 residues.

The chain joins TRBV6-5 to TRBJ1-6; 10 bases align to TRBD1. The CDR3 contains 15 residues. The trim removed 6 bases at V and 7 bases at J, leaving 6 bases unmatched. Per the germline V gene, CDR1 is MNHEY and CDR2 is SVGAGI. The CDR3 is CASSRGQGRNSPLHF. CDR3 nucleotide sequence: TGTGCCAGCAGCCGGGGACAGGGGCGGAATTCACCCCTCCACTTT.

The V call is TRBV11-2, the J call TRBJ2-2; possible D gene TRBD1, 5 bases. The CDR3 spans 16 residues. Germline lookup yields CDR1 SGHAT and CDR2 FQNNGV. Trimming removed 3 bases at V and 6 bases at J, with 17 bases between. The CDR3 spells CASSFNSPGPAGELFF. CDR3 DNA sequence: TGTGCCAGCAGCTTTAATTCCCCAGGGCCCGCCGGGGAGCTGTTTTTT.

This chain joins TRBV5-1 and TRBJ1-2, with a possible D match to TRBD1 (6 bases). Germline-derived CDR1 and CDR2 are SGHRS and YFSETQ. This CDR3 has 12 residues. The V gene lost 5 bases and the J gene lost 8 bases, with 13 bases spanning the gap. In DNA, the CDR3 is TGCGCCAGCAGGTCAGGGGCCTGGGGCTACACCTTC. This gives the protein CASRSGAWGYTF.

This chain connects TRBV2 to TRBJ2-1; 9 bases are a match to TRBD2. Per germline, CDR1 SNHLY and CDR2 FYNNEI. The CDR3 is 15 residues long. V was clipped by 4 bases and J by 6 bases; unmatched bases: 7. The CDR3 is CASSVDLAGPNEQFF. The CDR3 region has the DNA TGTGCCAGCAGTGTCGATCTAGCGGGGCCCAATGAGCAGTTCTTC.